This TCR beta chain was found in a study of radiotherapy plus CTLA-4 blockade in lung cancer. As for the study in general: Overall, approximately 17% of patients showed an objective response, while roughly 28% attained disease control.

Sequencing used immunoSEQ multiplex PCR; TCRdb keeps in-frame clones, though not all of them. Found here are 70,000 to 95,000 clones, around 86% of them singletons; the top ten hold approximately 14%. The length of the CDR3 is 15 residues. Germline CDR1 MNHEY, CDR2 SMNVEV (reference sequence). V was pared by 5 bases and J by 4 bases, with 4 bases of the junction left unmatched. V and J are TRBV27 and TRBJ1-6; 8 bases are a match to TRBD1. The source is a human donor with non-small cell lung cancer that progressed on radiotherapy plus ipilimumab. Specimen: peripheral blood, collected from a patient treated with radiotherapy plus ipilimumab. This chain's CDR3 is CASSLGTGYNSPLHF. Here the CDR3 DNA reads TGTGCCAGCAGTCTGGGGACAGGATATAATTCACCCCTCCACTTT.